This T cell receptor beta chain was identified during a study of blood T cell repertoires in COVID-19. Study background: The United States, Italy and Spain supplied acute and convalescent COVID-19 samples. Sample material is recorded as cDNA or gDNA derived from T cells, B-cell-depleted T cells, or PBMCs.

Per the original methods: Amplification of reference gene primers provided the estimated nucleated cell counts. The protocol was immunoSEQ multiplex PCR, while the TCRdb copy is restricted to in-frame clones and leaves out a portion. V and J calls and clone size are those listed in that table; D and trimming were worked out from the DNA. The sample carries about 130,000 clones, about 82% recorded once. The sequencing input was peripheral blood. The TCR originated in a human donor in a cohort sampled during active COVID-19.

The CDR3, as DNA: TGCGCCAGCAGCCAAGAGGGACTAGCGGCTAACAATGAGCAGTTCTTC. Amino acids: CASSQEGLAANNEQFF. This rearrangement joins TRBV4-3 to TRBJ2-1; TRBD2 aligns across 11 bases. Unmatched junction bases numbered 3, after V lost 0 bases and J lost 5 bases. The CDR3 length is 16 residues. Germline loops: CDR1 LGHNA, CDR2 YSLEER.